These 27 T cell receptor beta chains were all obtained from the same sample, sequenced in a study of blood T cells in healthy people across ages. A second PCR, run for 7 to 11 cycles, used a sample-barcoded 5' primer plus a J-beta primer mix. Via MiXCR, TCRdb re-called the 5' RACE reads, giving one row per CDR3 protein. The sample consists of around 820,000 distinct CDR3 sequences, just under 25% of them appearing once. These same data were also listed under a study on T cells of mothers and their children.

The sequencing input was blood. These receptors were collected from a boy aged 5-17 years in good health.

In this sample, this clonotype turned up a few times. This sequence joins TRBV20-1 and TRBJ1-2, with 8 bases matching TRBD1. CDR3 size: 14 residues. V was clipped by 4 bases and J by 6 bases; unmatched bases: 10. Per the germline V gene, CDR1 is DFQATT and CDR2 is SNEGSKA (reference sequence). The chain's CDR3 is CSAITPGTGNGYTF. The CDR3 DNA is TGCAGTGCTATCACCCCCGGGACAGGAAATGGCTACACCTTC.

The CDR3 reads CASITNPYNEQFF. CDR3 bases: TGTGCCAGCATCACAAACCCTTACAATGAGCAGTTCTTC. V and J are TRBV28 and TRBJ2-1; D gene uncertain. Trimming pared 7 bases from V and 4 bases from J, leaving 11 bases between. CDR1 is MDHEN and CDR2 is SYDVKM in the germline V gene. This CDR3 region has 13 residues.

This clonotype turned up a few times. The chain's CDR3 is CASGEDSSYNEQFF. For the CDR3, the DNA is TGCGCCAGCGGGGAGGATAGCTCCTACAATGAGCAGTTCTTC. The genes are TRBV5-1 and TRBJ2-1; D is possibly TRBD2 (6 bases). Trimming left V 7 bases short and J 0 bases short, with 11 bases between. CDR1 SGHRS and CDR2 YFSETQ come from the germline V gene. The CDR3 is 14 residues long.

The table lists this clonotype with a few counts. The chain's CDR3 is CSAVAGEPSGANVLTF. The CDR3 region has the DNA TGCAGTGCGGTAGCGGGGGAGCCCTCTGGGGCCAACGTCCTGACTTTC. The chain links TRBV20-1 to TRBJ2-6; 9 nucleotides align to TRBD2. The V segment lost 6 bases and the J segment 0 bases; nucleotides outside the gene matches: 6. The CDR3 extends over 16 amino acids. Germline lookup yields CDR1 DFQATT and CDR2 SNEGSKA (reference sequence).

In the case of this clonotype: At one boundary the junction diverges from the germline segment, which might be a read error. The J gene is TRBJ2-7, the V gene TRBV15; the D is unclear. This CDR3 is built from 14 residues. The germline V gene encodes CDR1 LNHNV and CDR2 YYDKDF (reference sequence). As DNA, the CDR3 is TGCGCCACCAGCAGAGACGTAGAGGCCTACGAGCAGTACTTC. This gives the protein CATSRDVEAYEQYF.

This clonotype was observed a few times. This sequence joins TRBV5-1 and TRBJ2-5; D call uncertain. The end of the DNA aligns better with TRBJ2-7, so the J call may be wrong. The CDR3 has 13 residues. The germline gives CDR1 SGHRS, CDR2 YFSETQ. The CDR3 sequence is CASSLAAEYEQYF. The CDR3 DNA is TGCGCCAGCAGCTTGGCGGCGGAATACGAGCAGTACTTC.

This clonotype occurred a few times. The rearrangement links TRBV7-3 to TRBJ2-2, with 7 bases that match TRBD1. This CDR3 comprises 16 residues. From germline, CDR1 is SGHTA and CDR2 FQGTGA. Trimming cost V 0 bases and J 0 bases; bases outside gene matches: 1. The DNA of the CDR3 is TGTGCCAGCAGCTTAACGGGACAGCCGAACACCGGGGAGCTGTTTTTT. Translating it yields CASSLTGQPNTGELFF.

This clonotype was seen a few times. The CDR3 protein is CASTPLLAPNEQFF. The DNA of the CDR3 is TGTGCCAGCACCCCCTTACTAGCCCCCAATGAGCAGTTCTTC. This rearrangement joins TRBV6-2 or TRBV6-3 to TRBJ2-1; tentatively, D is TRBD2 (6 bases). Trimming stripped 7 bases from V and 6 bases from J, with 16 bases between. The length of the CDR3 is 14 residues. Looked up from germline, CDR1 is MNHEY and CDR2 is SVGEGT.

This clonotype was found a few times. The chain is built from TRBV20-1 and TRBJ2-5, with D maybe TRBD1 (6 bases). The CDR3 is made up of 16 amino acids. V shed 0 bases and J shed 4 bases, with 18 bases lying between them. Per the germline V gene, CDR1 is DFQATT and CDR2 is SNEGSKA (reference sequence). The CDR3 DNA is TGCAGTGCTAGAGATAATGGGAACAGGGTGGGAGAGACCCAGTACTTC. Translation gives CSARDNGNRVGETQYF.

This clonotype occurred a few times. The CDR3 loop reads CASSFHVGEQFF. CDR3 in DNA: TGTGCCAGCAGCTTCCACGTGGGTGAGCAGTTCTTC. V usage is TRBV5-4 and J usage is TRBJ2-1, with unresolved D. This CDR3 contains 12 residues. CDR1 and CDR2 from the germline V gene are SGHNT and YYREEE (reference sequence). V was cut by 2 bases and J by 9 bases, with 9 bases left in between.

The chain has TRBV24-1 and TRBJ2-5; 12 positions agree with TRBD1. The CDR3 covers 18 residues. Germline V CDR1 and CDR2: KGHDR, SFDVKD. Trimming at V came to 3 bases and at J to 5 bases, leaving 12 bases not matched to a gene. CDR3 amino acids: CATSDLLPGTGGAETQYF. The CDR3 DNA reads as TGTGCCACCAGTGATCTACTCCCCGGGACAGGGGGCGCGGAGACCCAGTACTTC.

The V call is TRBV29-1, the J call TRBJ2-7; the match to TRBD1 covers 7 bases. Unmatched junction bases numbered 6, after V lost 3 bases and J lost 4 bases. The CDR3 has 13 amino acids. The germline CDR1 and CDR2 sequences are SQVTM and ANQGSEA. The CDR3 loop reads CSVDLGTDYEQYF. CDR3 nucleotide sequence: TGCAGCGTTGATTTGGGGACAGATTACGAGCAGTACTTC.

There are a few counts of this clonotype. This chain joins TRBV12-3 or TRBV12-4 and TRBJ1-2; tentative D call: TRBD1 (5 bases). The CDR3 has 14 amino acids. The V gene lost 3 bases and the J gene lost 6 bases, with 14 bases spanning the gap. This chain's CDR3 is CASSFISQAHGYTF. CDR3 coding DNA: TGTGCCAGCAGTTTTATTTCACAGGCCCATGGCTACACCTTC.

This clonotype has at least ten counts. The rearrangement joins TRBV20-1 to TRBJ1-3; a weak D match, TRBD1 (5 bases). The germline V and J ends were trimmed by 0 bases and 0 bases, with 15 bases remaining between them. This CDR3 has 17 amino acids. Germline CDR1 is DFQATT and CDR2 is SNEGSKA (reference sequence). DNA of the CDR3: TGCAGTGCTAGAGATCTGGGAGGGGCAGACTCTGGAAACACCATATATTTT. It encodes CSARDLGGADSGNTIYF.

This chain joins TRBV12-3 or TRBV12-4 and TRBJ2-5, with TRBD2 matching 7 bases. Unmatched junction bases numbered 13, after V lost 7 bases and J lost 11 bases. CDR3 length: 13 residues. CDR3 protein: CASTLGGLGGQYF. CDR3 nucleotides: TGTGCCAGCACCCTAGGCGGCCTGGGGGGGCAGTACTTC.

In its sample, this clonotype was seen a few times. DNA of the CDR3: TGCAGTGCCCCCAACCTTAGGACAGGGGGGGAAGAGACCCAGTACTTC. It translates to CSAPNLRTGGEETQYF. V gene TRBV20-1 combines with J gene TRBJ2-5; 10 bases agree with TRBD1. Germline V gene data show CDR1 as DFQATT and CDR2 as SNEGSKA (reference sequence). The junction had 13 bases not matched to a gene; V was cut back by 6 bases and J by 3 bases. This CDR3 has 16 residues.

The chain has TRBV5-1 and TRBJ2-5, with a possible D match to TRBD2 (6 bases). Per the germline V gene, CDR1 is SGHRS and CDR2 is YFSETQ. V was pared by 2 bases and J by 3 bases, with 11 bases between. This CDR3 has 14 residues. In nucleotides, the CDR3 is TGCGCCAGCAGCTTCCGGGGGATGGAAGAGACCCAGTACTTC. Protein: CASSFRGMEETQYF.

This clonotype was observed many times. The chain's CDR3 is CASSLEAGSGNTIYF. CDR3 nucleotides: TGCGCCAGCAGCTTGGAGGCCGGCTCTGGAAACACCATATATTTT. The chain uses TRBV5-1 and TRBJ1-3, with no clear D. This CDR3 is built from 15 residues. Germline V CDR1 and CDR2: SGHRS, YFSETQ. V was clipped by 0 bases and J by 0 bases, with 7 bases between them. The complete variable domain, with remaining parts taken from reference TRBV5-1 and TRBJ1-3, reads KAGVTQTPRYLIKTRGQQVTLSCSPISGHRSVSWYQQTPGQGLQFLFEYFSETQRNKGNFPGRFSGRQFSNSRSEMNVSTLELGDSALYLCASSLEAGSGNTIYFGEGSWLTVV.

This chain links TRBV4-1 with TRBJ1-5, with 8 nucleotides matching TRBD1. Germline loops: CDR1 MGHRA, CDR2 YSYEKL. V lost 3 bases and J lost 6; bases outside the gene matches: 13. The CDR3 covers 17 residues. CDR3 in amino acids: CASSHISRGLRGQPQHF. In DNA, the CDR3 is TGCGCCAGCAGCCATATATCCAGGGGGCTCCGGGGTCAGCCCCAGCATTTT.

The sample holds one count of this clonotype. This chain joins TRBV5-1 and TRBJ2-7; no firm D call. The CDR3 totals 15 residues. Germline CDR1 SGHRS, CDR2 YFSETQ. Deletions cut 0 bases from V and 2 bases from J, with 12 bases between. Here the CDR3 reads CASSLGADGPYEQYF. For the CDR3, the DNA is TGCGCCAGCAGCTTGGGGGCAGACGGCCCCTACGAGCAGTACTTC.

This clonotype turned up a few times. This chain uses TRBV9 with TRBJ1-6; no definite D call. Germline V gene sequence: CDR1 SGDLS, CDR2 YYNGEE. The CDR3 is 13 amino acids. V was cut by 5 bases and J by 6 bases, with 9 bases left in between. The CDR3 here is CASSFSTNSPLHF. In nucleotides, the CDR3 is TGTGCCAGCAGTTTCTCTACTAATTCACCCCTCCACTTT. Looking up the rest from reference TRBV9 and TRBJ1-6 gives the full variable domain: DSGVTQTPKHLITATGQRVTLRCSPRSGDLSVYWYQQSLDQGLQFLIQYYNGEERAKGNILERFSAQQFPDLHSELNLSSLELGDSALYFCASSFSTNSPLHFGNGTRLTVT.

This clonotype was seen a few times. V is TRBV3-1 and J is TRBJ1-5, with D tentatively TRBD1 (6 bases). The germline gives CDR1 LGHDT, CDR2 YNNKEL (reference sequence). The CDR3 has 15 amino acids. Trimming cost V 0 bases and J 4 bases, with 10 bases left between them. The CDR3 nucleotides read TGTGCCAGCAGCCAAGATGGGGGGCCGAATCAGCCCCAGCATTTT. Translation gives CASSQDGGPNQPQHF.

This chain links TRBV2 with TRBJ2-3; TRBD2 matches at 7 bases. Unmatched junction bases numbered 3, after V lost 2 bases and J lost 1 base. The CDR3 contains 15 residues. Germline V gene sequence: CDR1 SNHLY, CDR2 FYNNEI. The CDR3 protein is CASSEWAGGTDTQYF. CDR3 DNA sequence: TGTGCCAGCAGTGAATGGGCGGGAGGCACAGATACGCAGTATTTT.

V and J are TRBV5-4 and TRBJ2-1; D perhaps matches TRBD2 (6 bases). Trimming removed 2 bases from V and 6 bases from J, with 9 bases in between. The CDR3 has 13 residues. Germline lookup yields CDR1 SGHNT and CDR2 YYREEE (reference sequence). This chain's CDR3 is CASSFGLRNEQFF. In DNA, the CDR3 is TGTGCCAGCAGCTTCGGACTACGCAATGAGCAGTTCTTC. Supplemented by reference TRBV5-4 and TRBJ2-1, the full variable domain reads ETGVTQSPTHLIKTRGQQVTLRCSSQSGHNTVSWYQQALGQGPQFIFQYYREEENGRGNFPPRFSGLQFPNYSSELNVNALELDDSALYLCASSFGLRNEQFFGPGTRLTVL.

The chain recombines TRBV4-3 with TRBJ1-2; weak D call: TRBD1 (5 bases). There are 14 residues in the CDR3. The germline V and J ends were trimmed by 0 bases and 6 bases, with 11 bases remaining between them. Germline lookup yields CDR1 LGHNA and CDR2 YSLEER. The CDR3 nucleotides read TGCGCCAGCAGCCAAGAGTCGGGGCAGGATGGCTACACCTTC. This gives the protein CASSQESGQDGYTF.

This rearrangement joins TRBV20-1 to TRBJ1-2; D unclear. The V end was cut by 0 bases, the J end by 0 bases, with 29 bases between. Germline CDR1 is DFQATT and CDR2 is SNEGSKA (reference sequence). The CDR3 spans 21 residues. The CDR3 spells CSARDPMQAGKQMISNYGYTF. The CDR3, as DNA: TGCAGTGCTAGAGACCCGATGCAGGCTGGGAAGCAGATGATCTCTAACTATGGCTACACCTTC.

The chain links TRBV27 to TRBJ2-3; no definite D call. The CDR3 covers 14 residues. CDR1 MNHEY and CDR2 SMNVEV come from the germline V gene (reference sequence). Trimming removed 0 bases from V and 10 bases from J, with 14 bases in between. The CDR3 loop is CASSLSASADAQYF. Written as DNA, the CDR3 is TGTGCCAGCAGTTTATCGGCGAGTGCCGATGCGCAGTATTTT.